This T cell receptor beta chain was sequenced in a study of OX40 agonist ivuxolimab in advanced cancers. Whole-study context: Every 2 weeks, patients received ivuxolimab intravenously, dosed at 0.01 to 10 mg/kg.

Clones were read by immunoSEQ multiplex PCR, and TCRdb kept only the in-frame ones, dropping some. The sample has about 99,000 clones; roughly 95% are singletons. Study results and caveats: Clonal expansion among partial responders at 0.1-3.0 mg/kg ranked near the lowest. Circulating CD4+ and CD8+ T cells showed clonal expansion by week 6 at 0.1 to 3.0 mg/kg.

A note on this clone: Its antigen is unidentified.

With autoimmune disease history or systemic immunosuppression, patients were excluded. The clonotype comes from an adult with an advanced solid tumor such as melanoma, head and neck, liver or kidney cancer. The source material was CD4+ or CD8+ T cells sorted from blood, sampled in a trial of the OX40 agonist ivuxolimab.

The CDR3 DNA sequence: TGTGCCAGCAGCTCCCGGGACAAGCCAGATACGCAGTATTTT. Amino acid sequence: CASSSRDKPDTQYF. The chain links TRBV7-9 to TRBJ2-3, with a tentative D call TRBD1 (6 bases). The CDR3 runs 14 residues. Germline V CDR1 and CDR2: SEHNR, FQNEAQ (reference sequence). V dropped 4 bases and J dropped 4 bases, with 12 bases sitting between them.